The 22 T cell receptor beta chains listed next were all sequenced from one sample in a study of T cells in Graves' hyperthyroidism and ophthalmopathy. Amplified TCR beta CDR3 regions derived from RNA transcripts. The HTBI primer set was used in a first-round RT-PCR of the TCR CDR3. TCRdb reprocessed the multiplex PCR reads with MiXCR, giving one entry per CDR3 protein. The sample has 730,000 or so distinct CDR3 sequences; roughly a sixth are singletons. The sample was blood. The origin of the receptors is a woman aged 45-65 years with Graves' hyperthyroidism that later progressed to Graves' ophthalmopathy.

The V and J genes are TRBV5-1 and TRBJ2-3, with D possibly matching TRBD1 (6 bases). Germline V CDR1 and CDR2: SGHRS, YFSETQ. V lost 7 bases, J lost 1 base, and 10 bases lay in between. The CDR3 contains 13 residues. For the CDR3, the DNA is TGCGCCAGCTTCAGGACAGGCACAGATACGCAGTATTTT. Protein sequence: CASFRTGTDTQYF.

This chain connects TRBV6-1 to TRBJ1-4; possibly TRBD1 for D (5 bases). Germline V lookup: CDR1 MNHNS, CDR2 SASEGT. V was clipped by 3 bases and J by 0 bases, with 11 bases between them. The CDR3 totals 16 residues. The CDR3 nucleotides are TGTGCCAGCAGTGACCGGGGGTCCTCAACTAATGAAAAACTGTTTTTT. Translating gives CASSDRGSSTNEKLFF.

This clonotype was picked up one time. This rearrangement joins TRBV20-1 to TRBJ2-1; TRBD2 matches at 8 bases. CDR1 and CDR2 from the germline V gene are DFQATT and SNEGSKA (reference sequence). The J segment lost 1 base and the V segment lost 6 bases, leaving 11 bases of the junction unmatched. The CDR3 covers 16 residues. The CDR3 nucleotides read TGCAGTGCCAGCCGGGGCGGGGGGACATCCTACAATGAGCAGTTCTTC. Protein product: CSASRGGGTSYNEQFF.

In this sample, this clonotype turned up many times. The chain combines TRBV2 with TRBJ2-1; D gene ambiguous. With 7 bases removed from V and 5 bases from J, the gap between germline ends came to 18 bases. The germline V gene encodes CDR1 SNHLY and CDR2 FYNNEI. CDR3 length equals 15 residues. This chain's CDR3 is CASTLDLGRHNEQFF. CDR3 in DNA: TGTGCCAGCACCCTAGACCTGGGCAGGCACAATGAGCAGTTCTTC.

The chain is built from TRBV2 and TRBJ1-5; D unresolved. The germline gives CDR1 SNHLY, CDR2 FYNNEI. The germline V and J ends were trimmed by 4 bases and 6 bases, with 10 bases remaining between them. The CDR3 contains 13 residues. This CDR3 is CASSGPRRQPQHF. The CDR3 DNA is TGTGCCAGCAGTGGCCCCAGGCGTCAGCCCCAGCATTTT.

This clonotype was observed at least ten times. The chain combines TRBV9 with TRBJ1-1, with no clear D. CDR1 and CDR2 from the germline V gene are SGDLS and YYNGEE. The V end lost 0 bases, the J end lost 6 bases, and 12 bases lay between the germline ends. The CDR3 is 14 residues long. In nucleotides, the CDR3 is TGTGCCAGCAGCGTAGACGGGCCCCGGGCTGAAGCTTTCTTT. This gives the protein CASSVDGPRAEAFF. The variable domain in full, with the rest retrieved from reference TRBV9 and TRBJ1-1, is DSGVTQTPKHLITATGQRVTLRCSPRSGDLSVYWYQQSLDQGLQFLIQYYNGEERAKGNILERFSAQQFPDLHSELNLSSLELGDSALYFCASSVDGPRAEAFFGQGTRLTVV.

This clonotype was detected a few times. The J gene is TRBJ1-1, the V gene TRBV11-2; a possible D gene is TRBD1 (5 bases). Germline V CDR1 and CDR2: SGHAT, FQNNGV. The CDR3 is made up of 16 amino acids. Trimming took 5 bases from V and 4 from J, leaving 20 bases between them. This CDR3 reads CASSPPVGELSTEAFF. CDR3 DNA sequence: TGTGCCAGCAGCCCCCCGGTGGGGGAGTTGAGCACTGAAGCTTTCTTT.

Comments on this clonotype: A read error is possible here, since a much larger clone lies one base away. The V call is TRBV9, the J call TRBJ2-3, with TRBD2 matching over 9 bases. In germline, CDR1 is SGDLS, CDR2 YYNGEE. The CDR3 is made up of 16 amino acids. The trim removed 3 bases at V and 4 bases at J, leaving 9 bases unmatched. CDR3 nucleotide sequence: TGTGCCAGCAGCGCCCTCAGCGGGGGGTTTCCAGATACGCAGTATTTT. It specifies CASSALSGGFPDTQYF.

This chain connects TRBV7-2 to TRBJ2-7, with D uncertain. Germline V gene lookup returns CDR1 SGHTA and CDR2 FQGNSA. The CDR3 sequence is 13 residues long. Trimming left V 7 bases short and J 2 bases short, with 12 bases between. The CDR3 region is CASISGFTYEQYF. CDR3 sequence (DNA): TGTGCCAGCATTTCGGGCTTCACCTACGAGCAGTACTTC.

The V gene is TRBV5-6, the J gene TRBJ1-6; TRBD1 agrees at 8 bases. The CDR3 is 15 amino acids. V gave up 2 bases and J gave up 5 bases; unmatched junction bases: 3. Per the germline V gene, CDR1 is SGHDT and CDR2 is YYEEEE. The CDR3 DNA follows: TGTGCCAGCAGCTTCAGGGGGCGAAATAATTCACCCCTCCACTTT. It specifies CASSFRGRNNSPLHF.

This clonotype is a singleton in its sample. The DNA of the CDR3 is TGTGCCATCAGTGAAGAGATGGCGGGGACCGGGGAGCTGTTTTTT. Translation gives CAISEEMAGTGELFF. This chain connects TRBV10-3 to TRBJ2-2, with D possibly matching TRBD2 (6 bases). The CDR3 totals 15 residues. Germline assignment: CDR1 ENHRY and CDR2 SYGVKD. V lost 3 bases and J 5 bases, leaving 13 bases between the germline ends.

There are many counts of this clonotype. This rearrangement joins TRBV5-1 to TRBJ1-1; the match to TRBD1 covers 8 bases. This CDR3 comprises 13 residues. Germline CDR1 and CDR2: SGHRS and YFSETQ. Unmatched junction bases numbered 2, after V lost 4 bases and J lost 3 bases. CDR3 nucleotide sequence: TGCGCCAGCAGCCGACAGGGGCACACTGAAGCTTTCTTT. This encodes CASSRQGHTEAFF.

This clonotype was seen a single time. As DNA, the CDR3 is TGCAGTGCTAGTCCGGAAAGCAGAGGCACCGGGGAGCTGTTTTTT. This gives the protein CSASPESRGTGELFF. This sequence joins TRBV20-1 and TRBJ2-2; no definite D call. The V and J ends lost 3 bases and 4 bases respectively, with 15 bases between them. CDR3 size: 15 residues. Germline V lookup: CDR1 DFQATT, CDR2 SNEGSKA (reference sequence).

This chain uses TRBV13 with TRBJ2-7, with 11 bases fitting TRBD2. The germline V gene encodes CDR1 PRHDT and CDR2 FYEKMQ (reference sequence). There are 17 residues in the CDR3. V lost 4 bases and J lost 6; bases outside the gene matches: 14. CDR3 loop: CASSSAWVAGGQFEQYF. The DNA for the CDR3 is TGTGCCAGCAGCTCCGCTTGGGTAGCGGGGGGGCAGTTCGAGCAGTACTTC.

The CDR3 loop reads CASSLEIIAGRLQETQYF. The CDR3 DNA reads TGTGCCAGCAGCTTAGAAATTATAGCGGGGAGACTCCAAGAGACCCAGTACTTC. V is TRBV7-8 and J is TRBJ2-5; 8 bases line up with TRBD2. The germline V gene encodes CDR1 SGHVS and CDR2 FQNEAQ. The CDR3 is made up of 18 amino acids. Trimming took 1 base from V and 1 from J; bases not matched to a gene: 11.

This clonotype was recorded many times. J is TRBJ2-5 and V is TRBV6-1; perhaps D is TRBD1 or TRBD2 (6 bases each). Deletions cut 1 base from V and 1 base from J, with 10 bases between. In germline, CDR1 is MNHNS, CDR2 SASEGT. CDR3 length equals 15 residues. Written as DNA, the CDR3 is TGTGCCAGCAGTGAAGGGGGGGCAACCCAAGAGACCCAGTACTTC. Its translation: CASSEGGATQETQYF.

This clonotype was counted a few times. V usage is TRBV29-1 and J usage is TRBJ1-2; 7 bases fit TRBD1. CDR1 is SQVTM, CDR2 ANQGSEA, per germline. The CDR3 totals 14 residues. J was trimmed by 4 bases and V by 5 bases; bases with no gene match: 10. DNA for the CDR3: TGCAGCGTTCTAACCGGGACAGCAACCTATGGCTACACCTTC. Translated, it gives CSVLTGTATYGYTF.

Only a few counts were recorded for this clonotype. This rearrangement joins TRBV3-1 to TRBJ2-2; 11 positions match TRBD1. CDR1 is LGHDT and CDR2 is YNNKEL in the germline V gene (reference sequence). CDR3 length: 17 amino acids. V lost 5 bases, J lost 6 bases, and 11 bases stayed unmatched. The chain's CDR3 is CASSNSKGQGVAGELFF. In nucleotides, the CDR3 is TGTGCCAGCAGCAACTCAAAGGGACAGGGGGTCGCCGGGGAGCTGTTTTTT. Complete variable domain (other parts from reference TRBV3-1 and TRBJ2-2): DTAVSQTPKYLVTQMGNDKSIKCEQNLGHDTMYWYKQDSKKFLKIMFSYNNKELIINETVPNRFSPKSPDKAHLNLHINSLELGDSAVYFCASSNSKGQGVAGELFFGEGSRLTVL.

In its sample, this clonotype was seen a few times. The V gene is TRBV7-9, the J gene TRBJ1-2; no definite D call. V was cut by 0 bases and J by 3 bases, with 8 bases left in between. CDR1 SEHNR and CDR2 FQNEAQ come from the germline V gene (reference sequence). CDR3 length: 14 amino acids. CDR3 in DNA: TGTGCCAGCAGCTTAGCAGTGGACCACTATGGCTACACCTTC. Encoded protein: CASSLAVDHYGYTF.

The J gene is TRBJ1-1, the V gene TRBV6-1, with D possibly TRBD1 on 6 matching bases. V lost 10 bases and J lost 4, with 22 bases in between. The germline V gene encodes CDR1 MNHNS and CDR2 SASEGT. CDR3 length equals 15 residues. CDR3 coding DNA: TGTGCCACTACCTTGAAACCGGGGGGCGGCACTGAAGCTTTCTTT. As protein: CATTLKPGGGTEAFF.

This clonotype was seen ten or more times. Here the CDR3 reads CASSPDRPYNSPLHF. The CDR3 nucleotides read TGCGCCAGCAGCCCAGACCGTCCCTATAATTCACCCCTCCACTTT. The chain employs TRBV5-1 and TRBJ1-6; D call uncertain. This CDR3 is 15 amino acids long. Trimming stripped 4 bases from V and 2 bases from J, with 10 bases between. Germline lookup yields CDR1 SGHRS and CDR2 YFSETQ.

DNA of the CDR3: TGTGCCAGCAGGCAACAGGGGTTCTACGAGCAGTACTTC. Residues: CASRQQGFYEQYF. The rearrangement joins TRBV6-1 to TRBJ2-7, with TRBD1 matching 7 bases. The CDR3 has 13 residues. V gave up 6 bases and J gave up 3 bases; unmatched junction bases: 5. Germline assignment: CDR1 MNHNS and CDR2 SASEGT.